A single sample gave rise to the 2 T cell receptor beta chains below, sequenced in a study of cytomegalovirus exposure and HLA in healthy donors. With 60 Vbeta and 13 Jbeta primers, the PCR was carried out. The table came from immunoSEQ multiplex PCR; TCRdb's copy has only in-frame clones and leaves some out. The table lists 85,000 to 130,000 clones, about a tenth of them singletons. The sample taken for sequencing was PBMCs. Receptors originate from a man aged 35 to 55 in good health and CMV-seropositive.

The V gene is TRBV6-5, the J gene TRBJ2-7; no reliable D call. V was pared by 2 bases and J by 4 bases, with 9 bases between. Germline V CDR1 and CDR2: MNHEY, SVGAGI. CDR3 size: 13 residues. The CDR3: CASSYEADYEQYF. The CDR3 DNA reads TGTGCCAGCAGTTACGAGGCTGATTACGAGCAGTACTTC.

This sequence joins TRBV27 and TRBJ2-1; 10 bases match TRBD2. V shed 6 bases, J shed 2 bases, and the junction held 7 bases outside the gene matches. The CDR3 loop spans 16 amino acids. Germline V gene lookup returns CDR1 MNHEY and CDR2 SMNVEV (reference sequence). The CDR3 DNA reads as TGTGCCAGCAGGGGGGCTCTAGCGGGAGCCTACAATGAGCAGTTCTTC. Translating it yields CASRGALAGAYNEQFF.